The source of this T cell receptor (beta chain) is a study of glioma-infiltrating T cells (dated by TCRdb to 2016 to 2017). Regarding the study in general: The low-grade gliomas were WHO grade II oligodendrogliomas or astrocytomas, while the glioblastomas were WHO grade IV tumors sampled at initial diagnosis rather than at recurrent diagnosis. Before surgery, glioma patients were given dexamethasone for six or fewer days. Blood libraries targeted about 4.5- to 11-fold sequencing coverage of 950,000 to 1,000,000 peripheral T cells. The study sequenced TCR alpha- and beta-chain repertoires from glioma tissue, from non-neoplastic brain tissue and from matched peripheral blood mononuclear cells. To measure divergence between tissue and blood T-cell populations, each tissue-infiltrating repertoire was compared with the peripheral blood repertoire of the same patient. The paired cohort was made up of three low-grade glioma patients, fewer than 10 primary glioblastoma patients and three non-glioma patients who contributed non-neoplastic brain tissue. Results the study describes overall, beyond this receptor: VJ-independent divergence between tissue and blood was below expectation in non-neoplastic patients but above expectation in all gliomas, especially low-grade gliomas. Patients with low tissue-blood divergence were marked by a signature set of shared blood CDR3 motifs, and that set was depleted in highly divergent patients. Very few CDR3 sequences were found to be shared between tissue and blood, and this scarcity was attributed to high CDR3 diversity and limited sampling. Small numbers underpinned the group comparisons: under ten glioblastoma patients, three low-grade glioma patients and three non-neoplastic patients.

This clonotype appeared a few times. The clone's antigen remains unknown. Base-call qualities are not available, and no considerably larger clone is one nucleotide away. Immediately after resection, surgical brain or tumor specimens were cryofrozen in liquid nitrogen, and peripheral blood cells were collected at the same time. TCR alpha and beta CDR3 regions were amplified with the iRepertoire nested amplicon-rescue multiplex PCR (arm-PCR) platform from RNA. For one-step reverse transcription and amplification, about 95-450 ng of tissue mRNA or PBMC total RNA was used as input. Following bead purification, Illumina adapters were added by a secondary multiplex PCR, and the libraries were gel-purified between 200 and 400 bp. Libraries carried internal 6-nucleotide barcodes used for demultiplexing. Sequencing of libraries was performed on an Illumina MiSeq with 2x220 or 2x250 nucleotide paired-end reads. From the authors' description of their analysis: Paired reads were merged using FLASH 1.2.11 and were aligned to the GRCh37 human genome using BWA-MEM, after which TRA and TRB reads were extracted. An IMGT-derived reference of cassette sequences and CDR3 motifs, with pseudogenes included, was used for V and J assignment. Reads were translated in three frames, and productive CDR3s were defined as those with a C...FGXG motif and no stop codons. Unique combinations of V-J cassette pair and CDR3 amino acid sequence were defined as clonotypes. Filtering of reads was based on Hamming distance, with the threshold set by the sequence error rate of each sample in mapped regions. TCRdb cleaned the public reads at Q25 with fastp, built clones with MiXCR and kept in-frame beta chains. One record per CDR3 amino acid sequence lists the most common genes and DNA. These V and J calls rely on TCRdb rather than the paper's analysis. This sample lists 300,000 to 450,000 distinct CDR3 sequences; approximately 42% were detected once. Approximately 12% of the sample is taken by the ten largest.

V is shortened by 3 bases, J by 6 bases, and the region joining them spans 13 bases. CDR1 and CDR2 are drawn from the germline V gene (reference sequence): LNHNV, YYDKDF. The CDR3 starts with the cysteine, ends with the phenylalanine, and has 14 residues. Only CDR3 DNA is held: 42 bases, read in frame from base 1. Source material: glioma tissue, nonneoplastic brain tissue, or PBMCs (not recorded which). The chain is assembled from TRBV15 and TRBJ2-3, with a weak D call of TRBD1 (6 bases match). The sequence was collected from a human donor with low-grade glioma or glioblastoma, undergoing nonglioma brain surgery, or in good health (not recorded which). Read as DNA, the sequence is TGTGCCACCAGCAGCGGGATTAGGGGGGATACGCAGTATTTT. This gives the protein CATSSGIRGDTQYF. Joined to the reference TRBV15 and TRBJ2-3 proteins, this CDR3 gives the full variable domain: DAMVIQNPRYQVTQFGKPVTLSCSQTLNHNVMYWYQQKSSQAPKLLFHYYDKDFNNEADTPDNFQSRRPNTSFCFLDIRSPGLGDTAMYLCATSSGIRGDTQYFGPGTRLTVL.